This T cell receptor (beta chain) appears in the sequencing data of a study of blood T cells in healthy people across ages. Primers used in a second PCR of roughly 6 to 11 cycles were a sample-barcoded 5' primer and a J-beta primer mix. TCRdb re-called the 5' RACE reads with MiXCR, one entry per CDR3 protein. The data hold around 800,000 distinct CDR3 sequences, with under 45% observed a single time. Germline CDR1 SEHNR, CDR2 FQNEAQ (reference sequence). V was cut by 7 bases and J by 2 bases, with 19 bases left in between. The CDR3 spans 16 residues. Sequenced input: blood. This TCR was recovered from a man aged 60-69 years in good health. The chain has TRBV7-9 and TRBJ2-3; the D gene is possibly TRBD2 (5 bases). The CDR3 coding sequence is TGTGCCAGCATCGACCGAGGGTGGGGATCCACAGATACGCAGTATTTT. This codes for CASIDRGWGSTDTQYF.